This T cell receptor (beta chain) is from a study of spatial heterogeneity in lung cancer. Every TCR cDNA molecule bore a unique molecular identifier. Each CDR3 protein gets one entry after TCRdb re-called the 5' RACE reads with MiXCR. The profile covers some 41,000 distinct CDR3 sequences, with about 10% appearing a single time and 17% taken by the ten largest. V was trimmed by 5 bases and J by 6 bases, leaving 11 bases between them. The germline V gene encodes CDR1 SGHTA and CDR2 FQGNSA. The CDR3 consists of 13 residues. The sample holds a few counts of this clonotype. Its cognate antigen is unknown. Time point here: blood at routine non-recurrence follow-up after resection. Tumor, nontumor lung or frozen PBMC supplied whole RNA that was sequenced unsorted. Whole-study findings and limits: Compared with follow-up, resection was when ubiquitous expanded tumor TCRs appeared in blood more.

The source was PBMCs, collected at follow-up. This receptor was taken from a female donor with early-stage non-small cell lung cancer. The chain uses TRBV7-2 and TRBJ1-5; D gene uncertain. The CDR3 protein is CASSVRTSQPQHF. CDR3 sequence (DNA): TGTGCCAGCAGCGTGCGGACTTCTCAGCCCCAGCATTTT.